This T cell receptor (beta chain) was identified in a study of T cells of healthy individuals. The CDR3 has 13 amino acids. The germline CDR1 and CDR2 sequences are DFQATT and SNEGSKA (reference sequence). Trimming shortened V by 0 bases and J by 6 bases, and 8 bases separated the two germline ends. One entry per CDR3 protein, called by TCRdb with MiXCR from the 5' RACE reads. Here the sample spans tens of thousands of distinct CDR3 sequences, around 15% being singletons. In this sample, this clonotype turned up many times. The chain has TRBV20-1 and TRBJ1-4; D gene unclear. This sequence was found in a human donor in good health. The CDR3 loop is CSAREGRDEKLFF. For the CDR3, the DNA is TGCAGTGCTAGAGAAGGTAGAGATGAAAAACTGTTTTTT.